The 21 T cell receptor beta chains below were found in one sample sequenced in a study of control samples from healthy donors and cancer patients. Here immunoSEQ multiplex PCR was the method, and the copy in TCRdb shows in-frame clones only, minus some. The table includes 150,000 to 200,000 clones, approximately 92% detected once. The specimen sequenced was blood. Receptors originate from a man younger than 35 in good health.

CDR3 coding DNA: TGTGCCAGCAGTGTCAAACAACCACTTCTCGACATTCAGTACTTC. This encodes CASSVKQPLLDIQYF. J is TRBJ2-4 and V is TRBV2; D gene ambiguous. This CDR3 is built from 15 residues. Trimming took 4 bases from V and 8 from J, leaving 18 bases between them. The germline gives CDR1 SNHLY, CDR2 FYNNEI.

This sequence joins TRBV6-5 and TRBJ1-4; TRBD1 might be the D (6 bases). There are 15 residues in the CDR3. V dropped 8 bases and J dropped 8 bases, with 21 bases sitting between them. Germline V gives CDR1 MNHEY, CDR2 SVGAGI. This CDR3 reads CASHLQQGPREKLFF. CDR3 DNA sequence: TGTGCCAGCCACCTTCAACAGGGACCTCGGGAAAAACTGTTTTTT.

V gene TRBV3-1 (or the pseudogene TRBV3-2) combines with J gene TRBJ2-3, with 8 bases lining up with TRBD2. The CDR3 contains 16 residues. Germline V gene data show CDR1 as LGHDT and CDR2 as YNNKEL (reference sequence). V gave up 2 bases and J gave up 4 bases; unmatched junction bases: 8. The CDR3 region has the DNA TGTGCCAGCAGCCAATGGGGTAGCGGGACGGCAGATACGCAGTATTTT. Translated, it gives CASSQWGSGTADTQYF.

The chain carries TRBV5-1 and TRBJ1-3; the D gene is possibly TRBD1 (5 bases). The ends were cut back, 0 bases at V and 4 bases at J, with 14 bases in the middle. Per germline, CDR1 SGHRS and CDR2 YFSETQ. CDR3 length equals 16 residues. CDR3 amino acids: CASSLGDGAAGNTIYF. CDR3 DNA sequence: TGCGCCAGCAGCTTGGGTGACGGGGCGGCGGGAAACACCATATATTTT.

This chain connects TRBV27 to TRBJ1-1; D is undetermined. Trimming took 5 bases from V and 1 from J, leaving 11 bases between them. The CDR3 runs to 14 residues. Germline V lookup: CDR1 MNHEY, CDR2 SMNVEV (reference sequence). The CDR3 loop is CASSPGRTNTEAFF. The CDR3 coding sequence is TGTGCCAGCAGTCCCGGACGGACGAACACTGAAGCTTTCTTT.

The V gene is TRBV4-1, the J gene TRBJ1-5; D possibly corresponds to TRBD1 (5 bases). In germline, CDR1 is MGHRA, CDR2 YSYEKL. This CDR3 has 14 amino acids. Trimming stripped 0 bases from V and 7 bases from J, with 10 bases between. The DNA for the CDR3 is TGCGCCAGCAGCCAAGATTCAGGGCAGCAGCCCCAGCATTTT. Protein product: CASSQDSGQQPQHF.

V gene TRBV11-2 combines with J gene TRBJ1-5, with D perhaps matching TRBD1 (5 bases). V gave up 0 bases and J gave up 2 bases, with 11 bases separating them. The CDR3 spans 16 residues. From germline, CDR1 is SGHAT and CDR2 FQNNGV. The CDR3 DNA reads TGTGCCAGCAGCTTAGAACTGGCCAGGGGCAATCAGCCCCAGCATTTT. This encodes CASSLELARGNQPQHF. Supplemented by reference TRBV11-2 and TRBJ1-5, the full variable domain reads EAGVAQSPRYKIIEKRQSVAFWCNPISGHATLYWYQQILGQGPKLLIQFQNNGVVDDSQLPKDRFSAERLKGVDSTLKIQPAKLEDSAVYLCASSLELARGNQPQHFGDGTRLSIL.

CDR3 nucleotide sequence: TGCGCCAGCAGTCCTCAGGGGGCGGACGAGCAGTACTTC. Translating it yields CASSPQGADEQYF. This sequence joins TRBV5-1 and TRBJ2-7; 8 nucleotides line up with TRBD1. Germline CDR1 is SGHRS and CDR2 is YFSETQ. The CDR3 has 13 residues. The V segment lost 5 bases and the J segment 5 bases; nucleotides outside the gene matches: 6.

The V and J genes are TRBV2 and TRBJ1-5; D is perhaps TRBD1 (5 bases). The CDR3 is 14 amino acids. Trimming removed 4 bases from V and 0 bases from J, with 7 bases in between. Per germline, CDR1 SNHLY and CDR2 FYNNEI. CDR3 protein: CASSAQGSNQPQHF. CDR3 bases: TGTGCCAGCAGTGCCCAGGGTAGCAATCAGCCCCAGCATTTT.

This sequence joins TRBV2 and TRBJ1-3; D unclear. The CDR3 has 14 residues. The V end was cut by 2 bases, the J end by 4 bases, with 9 bases between. Per germline, CDR1 SNHLY and CDR2 FYNNEI. The CDR3 nucleotides read TGTGCCAGCAGTGAACTCAGCTCAGGAAACACCATATATTTT. It encodes CASSELSSGNTIYF.

V usage is TRBV6-1 and J usage is TRBJ1-6, with D unclear. The V gene's germline CDR1 is MNHNS and CDR2 SASEGT. V lost 4 bases, J lost 7 bases, and 17 bases lay in between. The CDR3 sequence is 16 residues long. This CDR3 reads CASSGTGDHSNSPLHF. The CDR3 bases are TGTGCCAGCAGTGGAACCGGAGACCATTCCAATTCACCCCTCCACTTT.

CDR3 sequence reads: CASRGAGDTQYF. CDR3 nucleotide sequence: TGTGCCAGCAGGGGGGCGGGAGATACGCAGTATTTT. The rearrangement uses TRBV6-6 and TRBJ2-3, with a weak D call TRBD1 (6 bases). Germline V CDR1 and CDR2: MNHNY, SVGAGI (reference sequence). This CDR3 has 12 residues. V was cut by 6 bases and J by 5 bases, with 9 bases left in between.

The V gene is TRBV7-3, the J gene TRBJ2-1; 7 bases fit TRBD2. V was pared by 1 base and J by 4 bases, with 4 bases of the junction left unmatched. The CDR3 runs to 15 residues. CDR1 and CDR2 (germline): SGHTA, FQGTGA. The CDR3 DNA reads TGTGCCAGCAGCTTAAGAGGCGGGGGTTACAATGAGCAGTTCTTC. Translating gives CASSLRGGGYNEQFF.

This chain links TRBV19 with TRBJ2-7; the match to TRBD2 covers 7 bases. CDR1 is LNHDA and CDR2 is SQIVND in the germline V gene (reference sequence). V lost 5 bases and J lost 5; bases outside the gene matches: 3. The CDR3 is 12 residues long. The CDR3 spells CASSFRGDEQYF. The DNA for the CDR3 is TGTGCCAGTAGTTTCCGGGGGGACGAGCAGTACTTC.

A single count supports this clone. The chain couples TRBV5-6 to TRBJ2-5, with 13 bases that match TRBD2. CDR3 length: 18 residues. Germline V gene lookup returns CDR1 SGHDT and CDR2 YYEEEE. The trim removed 0 bases at V and 2 bases at J, leaving 7 bases unmatched. CDR3 in amino acids: CASSLGLAGGPKQETQYF. CDR3 in DNA: TGTGCCAGCAGCTTGGGACTAGCGGGGGGCCCAAAACAAGAGACCCAGTACTTC.

This clone was counted a single time. J is TRBJ1-4 and V is TRBV19; D is possibly TRBD1 (5 bases). Germline CDR1 is LNHDA and CDR2 is SQIVND (reference sequence). The V gene lost 5 bases and the J gene lost 2 bases, with 12 bases spanning the gap. This CDR3 has 15 amino acids. The CDR3 nucleotides are TGTGCCAGTAGTGCACAGGTTTCCACTAATGAAAAACTGTTTTTT. Translation: CASSAQVSTNEKLFF.

The chain uses TRBV29-1 and TRBJ2-7; tentatively, D is TRBD1 (8 bases). The V gene's germline CDR1 is SQVTM and CDR2 ANQGSEA. CDR3 length: 13 amino acids. V was shortened by 4 bases and J by 5 bases, with 15 bases between the two germline ends. The CDR3 coding sequence is TGCAGCGTTGGGCACAGGGGGGGCGACGAGCAGTACTTC. Residues: CSVGHRGGDEQYF.

This chain connects TRBV19 to TRBJ1-1, with D tentatively TRBD1 (6 bases). This CDR3 is 11 amino acids long. Trimming stripped 5 bases from V and 10 bases from J, with 11 bases between. CDR1 and CDR2 from the germline V gene are LNHDA and SQIVND (reference sequence). The CDR3 region has the DNA TGTGCCAGTAGTCTACAGGGAGTAGCTTTCTTT. It codes for CASSLQGVAFF. Drawing the rest from reference TRBV19 and TRBJ1-1, the complete variable domain is DGGITQSPKYLFRKEGQNVTLSCEQNLNHDAMYWYRQDPGQGLRLIYYSQIVNDFQKGDIAEGYSVSREKKESFPLTVTSAQKNPTAFYLCASSLQGVAFFGQGTRLTVV.

The chain employs TRBV7-2 and TRBJ2-7; 11 positions match TRBD1. CDR1 is SGHTA and CDR2 is FQGNSA in the germline V gene. This CDR3 has 14 amino acids. The junction had 4 bases not matched to a gene; V was cut back by 5 bases and J by 4 bases. The CDR3 protein is CASSPGTGGYEQYF. CDR3 sequence (DNA): TGTGCCAGCAGCCCCGGGACAGGGGGTTACGAGCAGTACTTC.

V gene TRBV5-6 combines with J gene TRBJ1-5, with TRBD1 as a possible D gene (5 bases). Trimming took 6 bases from V and 5 from J, leaving 18 bases between them. The CDR3 extends over 15 amino acids. Looked up from germline, CDR1 is SGHDT and CDR2 is YYEEEE. The CDR3 bases are TGTGCCAGCAACCTTGGGGGACTGGCCGATCAGCCCCAGCATTTT. Its protein is CASNLGGLADQPQHF.

This clone was seen just once. The CDR3 DNA reads as TGTGCCTGGAGTGTAGGGCAGCTCATCCTTACAAACTATGGCTACACCTTC. Its protein product is CAWSVGQLILTNYGYTF. The V and J genes are TRBV30 and TRBJ1-2, with no clear D. The CDR3 has 17 residues. Germline assignment: CDR1 GTSNPN and CDR2 SVGIG (reference sequence). V lost 0 bases and J 2 bases, leaving 19 bases between the germline ends.